This passage covers 21 T cell receptor beta chains from one sample sequenced in a study of CD8 T cells in Susac syndrome (dated by TCRdb to the late 2010s). Library preparation used the immunoSEQ multiplex PCR assay. RNA was extracted using the RNeasy kit, and roughly 0.5 to 1 microgram was reverse transcribed with random hexamers. Through fastp at Q25 and MiXCR, TCRdb rebuilt clones from the public reads, retaining in-frame beta chains. Each entry merges the rows of one CDR3 protein and shows their most common DNA and genes. For this sample the table gives some 200,000 distinct CDR3 sequences, of which nearly 97% were detected only once. About 0.091% of the sample is taken by the ten largest. The specimen was CD4+ T cells from PBMCs. The receptors here all came from a human donor with multiple sclerosis.

The chain combines TRBV20-1 with TRBJ2-3, with D uncertain. The CDR3 contains 14 residues. The V gene lost 3 bases and the J gene lost 2 bases, with 12 bases spanning the gap. Germline V gene data show CDR1 as DFQATT and CDR2 as SNEGSKA (reference sequence). The CDR3 protein is CSASFASSTDTQYF. CDR3 sequence (DNA): TGCAGTGCTAGTTTTGCTAGTTCCACAGATACGCAGTATTTT.

This chain joins TRBV11-1 and TRBJ2-1; 7 nucleotides match TRBD2. Germline V lookup: CDR1 SGHAT, CDR2 FQDESV (reference sequence). J gave up 9 bases and V 5 bases, and 4 bases lay outside the gene matches. The CDR3 has 12 residues. CDR3 DNA: TGTGCCAGCAGCCCAAGCGGGATTGAGCAGTTCTTC. Amino acid sequence: CASSPSGIEQFF.

Concerning this clonotype: Sequence at one end of the junction differs from germline and may be a read error. The CDR3 is CASSREKGAQYF. DNA of the CDR3: TGTGCTAGCAGCCGGGAGAAGGGTGCGCAGTATTTT. The chain joins TRBV7-7 to TRBJ2-3; the D gene is possibly TRBD2 (6 bases). The CDR3 contains 12 residues. CDR1 and CDR2 from the germline V gene are SSHAT and FNYEAQ (reference sequence).

The chain recombines TRBV4-1 with TRBJ2-5, with 11 bases fitting TRBD2. V dropped 2 bases and J dropped 1; count of bases not matched to a gene: 3. This CDR3 region has 16 residues. CDR1 MGHRA and CDR2 YSYEKL come from the germline V gene. The CDR3 DNA follows: TGCGCCAGCAGCCAAACTAGCGGGGGACTCCAAGAGACCCAGTACTTC. It specifies CASSQTSGGLQETQYF.

This clonotype was counted once. The chain uses TRBV29-1 and TRBJ1-4, with 8 bases lining up with TRBD1. CDR1 is SQVTM and CDR2 is ANQGSEA in the germline V gene. Trimming removed 4 bases from V and 8 bases from J; junction bases left unmatched: 6. The CDR3 runs to 13 residues. The CDR3 nucleotides read TGCAGCGTTGCTAGGGACAGGAGGGAAAAACTGTTTTTT. Translating gives CSVARDRREKLFF. Based on the CDR3 plus reference TRBV29-1 and TRBJ1-4, the full variable domain is SAVISQKPSRDICQRGTSLTIQCQVDSQVTMMFWYRQQPGQSLTLIATANQGSEATYESGFVIDKFPISRPNLTFSTLTVSNMSPEDSSIYLCSVARDRREKLFFGSGTQLSVL.

This chain uses TRBV7-2 with TRBJ1-5; 9 bases are shared with TRBD1. Germline CDR1 and CDR2: SGHTA and FQGNSA. The CDR3 contains 18 residues. V dropped 1 base and J dropped 8; count of bases not matched to a gene: 15. CDR3: CASSLGISGQGVIEPQHF. The DNA for the CDR3 is TGTGCCAGCAGCTTAGGGATTTCGGGACAGGGTGTTATTGAGCCCCAGCATTTT.

The rearrangement joins TRBV27 to TRBJ2-4, with TRBD2 identical over 9 bases. V dropped 5 bases and J dropped 3; count of bases not matched to a gene: 11. The germline CDR1 and CDR2 sequences are MNHEY and SMNVEV (reference sequence). The CDR3 consists of 17 residues. The CDR3 DNA reads TGTGCCAGCAGTGTAAGGACTAGCGATCTGGGCAAAAACATTCAGTACTTC. Its translation: CASSVRTSDLGKNIQYF.

The gene calls are TRBV5-1 and TRBJ2-1; D ambiguous. Trimming shortened V by 3 bases and J by 6 bases, and 7 bases separated the two germline ends. The CDR3 has 12 residues. Germline CDR1 SGHRS, CDR2 YFSETQ. Written as DNA, the CDR3 is TGCGCCAGCAGCTACAAGGGCAATGAGCAGTTCTTC. It encodes CASSYKGNEQFF.

This rearrangement joins TRBV24-1 to TRBJ2-3; 8 bases align to TRBD2. The CDR3 runs 14 residues. The germline V gene has CDR1 KGHDR and CDR2 SFDVKD. Trimming removed 4 bases from V and 4 bases from J; junction bases left unmatched: 3. The CDR3 here is CATSETTSADTQYF. The CDR3 DNA reads TGTGCCACCAGTGAAACGACTAGCGCAGATACGCAGTATTTT.

The rearrangement links TRBV29-1 to TRBJ1-5; maybe TRBD1 (6 bases). This CDR3 comprises 13 residues. Trimming pared 4 bases from V and 6 bases from J, leaving 13 bases between. Germline V gene lookup returns CDR1 SQVTM and CDR2 ANQGSEA. The DNA of the CDR3 is TGCAGCGTTGTGTCACAGGGCGGTCAGCCCCAGCATTTT. Amino acid sequence: CSVVSQGGQPQHF.

This chain joins TRBV2 and TRBJ1-2, with D possibly TRBD1 on 5 matching bases. Deletions cut 4 bases from V and 6 bases from J, with 18 bases between. This CDR3 region has 15 residues. CDR1 and CDR2 (germline): SNHLY, FYNNEI. The CDR3 DNA reads as TGTGCCAGCAGTGGGTTCAGGGTTCAGGCGGATGGCTACACCTTC. It is translated as CASSGFRVQADGYTF.

The rearrangement uses TRBV6-5 and TRBJ2-1; TRBD1 is a possible D gene (6 bases). Deletions cut 6 bases from V and 10 bases from J, with 10 bases between. The length of the CDR3 is 11 residues. Germline V CDR1 and CDR2: MNHEY, SVGAGI. The CDR3 is CASSHGTEQFF. Written as DNA, the CDR3 is TGTGCCAGCAGCCACGGGACAGAGCAGTTCTTC.

The CDR3 nucleotides are TGTGCCAGAACCCGGGAGATCTCTGGAAACACCATATATTTT. Translated, it gives CARTREISGNTIYF. This rearrangement joins TRBV2 to TRBJ1-3, with D unclear. There are 14 residues in the CDR3. Deletions cut 9 bases from V and 0 bases from J, with 12 bases between. CDR1 and CDR2 (germline): SNHLY, FYNNEI.

This sequence joins TRBV29-1 and TRBJ2-3, with 15 positions matching TRBD2. Germline V gene data show CDR1 as SQVTM and CDR2 as ANQGSEA. The CDR3 has 14 residues. J was trimmed by 3 bases and V by 6 bases; bases with no gene match: 1. The CDR3 region has the DNA TGCAGCGTCGGGACTAGCGGGAGGACAGATACGCAGTATTTT. It encodes CSVGTSGRTDTQYF.

The rearrangement joins TRBV30 to TRBJ1-2; D is unclear. The germline CDR1 and CDR2 sequences are GTSNPN and SVGIG (reference sequence). This CDR3 has 13 residues. In DNA, the CDR3 is TGTGCTCAAGCCATAAGTTCTAACTATGGCTACACCTTC. Protein product: CAQAISSNYGYTF.

The J gene is TRBJ1-2, the V gene TRBV29-1; weak D call: TRBD1 (5 bases). CDR3 length: 11 residues. The V end lost 6 bases, the J end lost 3 bases, and 8 bases lay between the germline ends. Per germline, CDR1 SQVTM and CDR2 ANQGSEA. CDR3 sequence reads: CSVKQDYGYTF. DNA of the CDR3: TGCAGCGTGAAACAGGACTATGGCTACACCTTC.

This sequence joins TRBV20-1 and TRBJ2-7; perhaps D is TRBD1 or TRBD2 (5 bases each). With 6 bases removed from V and 2 bases from J, the gap between germline ends came to 20 bases. The CDR3 is 15 residues long. Germline V gene lookup returns CDR1 DFQATT and CDR2 SNEGSKA (reference sequence). CDR3 loop: CSAGTGWIGTYEQYF. The CDR3 nucleotides are TGCAGTGCGGGGACCGGGTGGATCGGGACCTACGAGCAGTACTTC.

This clonotype was observed a handful of times. The V call is TRBV7-2, the J call TRBJ2-5, with TRBD1 as a possible D gene (6 bases). Germline CDR1 SGHTA, CDR2 FQGNSA. Trimming cost V 4 bases and J 2 bases, with 11 bases left between them. The CDR3 totals 14 residues. CDR3 in amino acids: CASSWGQPQETQYF. The CDR3 DNA reads as TGTGCCAGCAGCTGGGGGCAGCCACAAGAGACCCAGTACTTC.

The CDR3 sequence is CASSWGLTDNEQFF. In DNA form, the CDR3 reads TGTGCCAGTTCATGGGGACTAACGGACAATGAGCAGTTCTTC. The V call is TRBV19, the J call TRBJ2-1, with 7 bases that match TRBD2. Trimming removed 8 bases from V and 5 bases from J; junction bases left unmatched: 9. CDR3 length: 14 residues. Germline lookup yields CDR1 LNHDA and CDR2 SQIVND (reference sequence).

The V and J genes are TRBV15 and TRBJ2-5; no clear D gene. The CDR3 has 14 residues. Trimming cost V 0 bases and J 1 base, with 6 bases left between them. CDR1 is LNHNV and CDR2 is YYDKDF in the germline V gene (reference sequence). CDR3 sequence: CATSRDISQETQYF. The CDR3 DNA is TGTGCCACCAGCAGAGATATATCCCAAGAGACCCAGTACTTC.

The rearrangement links TRBV7-2 to TRBJ2-1; D is possibly TRBD1 (5 bases). Germline V CDR1 and CDR2: SGHTA, FQGNSA. The CDR3 contains 14 residues. Deletions cut 4 bases from V and 4 bases from J, with 11 bases between. The CDR3 loop is CASSSQGGYNEQFF. In DNA, the CDR3 is TGTGCCAGCAGCTCCCAGGGTGGGTACAATGAGCAGTTCTTC.